The 29 T cell receptor beta chains reported below all come from one sample, sequenced in a study of blood T cell repertoires in COVID-19 (dated by TCRdb to 2018 to 2021). Library creation used the immunoSEQ multiplex PCR assay. TCRdb carries this immuneACCESS record with in-frame sequences only. Its versions omit some clonotypes, under half of them owing to an unresolved V gene in the studies checked, with the rest unexplained. The sample table contains 200,000 to 250,000 clones; only one count was recorded for 88% of them. Together, the top ten hold approximately 15% of the sample. The sample was PBMCs or T cells enriched from blood (not recorded which). These receptors originate from a woman aged 50 to 60 with acute COVID-19.

The chain is built from TRBV28 and TRBJ1-4; D is ambiguous. The V end lost 2 bases, the J end lost 0 bases, and 10 bases lay between the germline ends. From germline, CDR1 is MDHEN and CDR2 SYDVKM. The CDR3 is 16 amino acids. CDR3 sequence reads: CASSLGPGATNEKLFF. CDR3 nucleotides: TGTGCCAGCAGTTTAGGCCCGGGTGCAACTAATGAAAAACTGTTTTTT. The whole variable domain, remainder taken from reference TRBV28 and TRBJ1-4, is DVKVTQSSRYLVKRTGEKVFLECVQDMDHENMFWYRQDPGLGLRLIYFSYDVKMKEKGDIPEGYSVSREKKERFSLILESASTNQTSMYLCASSLGPGATNEKLFFGSGTQLSVL.

This chain links TRBV13 with TRBJ2-2; 10 bases align to TRBD1. V lost 5 bases and J lost 2; bases outside the gene matches: 5. From germline, CDR1 is PRHDT and CDR2 FYEKMQ (reference sequence). The CDR3 covers 16 residues. The CDR3 loop is CASSPWTGGNTGELFF. The CDR3 coding sequence is TGTGCCAGCAGCCCGTGGACAGGGGGTAACACCGGGGAGCTGTTTTTT.

This clone was detected only a few times. V and J are TRBV27 and TRBJ2-7; 10 nucleotides align to TRBD2. The V and J ends lost 5 bases and 7 bases, in that order; junction bases with no gene match: 11. The CDR3 sequence is 15 residues long. Germline-derived CDR1 and CDR2 are MNHEY and SMNVEV (reference sequence). In nucleotides, the CDR3 is TGTGCCAGCAGTCTTACCTCAGCGGGAGGGGGGGAGCAGTACTTC. Its translation is CASSLTSAGGGEQYF.

The chain has TRBV2 and TRBJ2-1, with 11 bases aligning to TRBD2. The CDR3 length is 18 residues. V shed 2 bases and J 8 bases; nucleotides not matched to a gene: 14. CDR1 and CDR2 (germline): SNHLY, FYNNEI. The CDR3 is CASSEFGSGRATLDEQFF. CDR3 nucleotides: TGTGCCAGCAGTGAATTCGGTAGCGGGAGGGCCACCTTAGATGAGCAGTTCTTC.

The rearrangement links TRBV5-1 to TRBJ2-2; D is possibly TRBD1 (6 bases). The CDR3 is 15 amino acids. V was clipped by 0 bases and J by 5 bases, with 11 bases between them. From germline, CDR1 is SGHRS and CDR2 YFSETQ. The CDR3 protein is CASSLAQGTTGELFF. The CDR3 coding sequence is TGCGCCAGCAGCTTGGCACAGGGAACGACCGGGGAGCTGTTTTTT.

The rearrangement joins TRBV7-9 to TRBJ2-7; 9 bases match TRBD2. The CDR3 contains 14 residues. Germline V CDR1 and CDR2: SEHNR, FQNEAQ (reference sequence). V lost 3 bases and J lost 2; bases outside the gene matches: 2. CDR3 nucleotide sequence: TGTGCCAGCAGCTTGGCGGGAGGGCCCTACGAGCAGTACTTC. Protein: CASSLAGGPYEQYF.

This sequence joins TRBV19 and TRBJ1-6; 8 bases map to TRBD1. This CDR3 spans 17 amino acids. Germline assignment: CDR1 LNHDA and CDR2 SQIVND (reference sequence). V lost 6 bases, J lost 5 bases, and 12 bases stayed unmatched. CDR3 bases: TGTGCCAGTAGATCTGCCGCAGGGGGCCGAAATAATTCACCCCTCCACTTT. Its protein is CASRSAAGGRNNSPLHF.

The chain combines TRBV5-6 with TRBJ1-4; D not resolved. The CDR3 is made up of 17 amino acids. CDR1 is SGHDT and CDR2 is YYEEEE in the germline V gene. V shed 1 base and J shed 0 bases, with 13 bases lying between them. The CDR3 loop is CASSLLRLSTTNEKLFF. CDR3 nucleotide sequence: TGTGCCAGCAGCTTGCTTAGACTCAGTACAACTAATGAAAAACTGTTTTTT. Complete variable domain (other parts from reference TRBV5-6 and TRBJ1-4): DAGVTQSPTHLIKTRGQQVTLRCSPKSGHDTVSWYQQALGQGPQFIFQYYEEEERQRGNFPDRFSGHQFPNYSSELNVNALLLGDSALYLCASSLLRLSTTNEKLFFGSGTQLSVL.

The chain employs TRBV18 and TRBJ2-7; weak D call: TRBD1 (5 bases). Germline loops: CDR1 KGHSH, CDR2 LQKENI. The length of the CDR3 is 13 residues. Trimming pared 0 bases from V and 7 bases from J, leaving 10 bases between. As DNA, the CDR3 is TGTGCCAGCTCACCACCCACAGGCTGGGAGCAGTACTTC. Translation: CASSPPTGWEQYF.

This clone was counted once. DNA of the CDR3: TGTGCCAGCAGCTTGATGGGGGCCGGGGCAACCGGGGAGCTGTTTTTT. This translates into CASSLMGAGATGELFF. V and J are TRBV11-2 and TRBJ2-2, with D possibly matching TRBD1 (6 bases). Germline V gene data show CDR1 as SGHAT and CDR2 as FQNNGV. The CDR3 runs to 16 residues. Trimming removed 3 bases at V and 5 bases at J, with 16 bases between. The full variable domain, its missing parts supplied by reference TRBV11-2 and TRBJ2-2, is EAGVAQSPRYKIIEKRQSVAFWCNPISGHATLYWYQQILGQGPKLLIQFQNNGVVDDSQLPKDRFSAERLKGVDSTLKIQPAKLEDSAVYLCASSLMGAGATGELFFGEGSRLTVL.

The V and J genes are TRBV7-8 and TRBJ2-1; D gene unclear. Germline V CDR1 and CDR2: SGHVS, FQNEAQ. The CDR3 is made up of 14 amino acids. V was cut by 2 bases and J by 3 bases, with 8 bases left in between. The chain's CDR3 is CASSLKRFYNEQFF. CDR3 coding DNA: TGTGCCAGCAGCTTAAAGAGATTCTACAATGAGCAGTTCTTC.

V gene TRBV10-3 combines with J gene TRBJ2-1, with 13 bases that match TRBD2. Trimming cost V 9 bases and J 0 bases; bases outside gene matches: 8. CDR1 and CDR2 from the germline V gene are ENHRY and SYGVKD. CDR3 length: 17 residues. The CDR3 here is CAIGTSGTISSYNEQFF. The CDR3 nucleotides are TGTGCCATTGGGACTAGCGGGACCATTAGCTCCTACAATGAGCAGTTCTTC.

V is TRBV3-1 (or the pseudogene TRBV3-2) and J is TRBJ2-3, with no clear D. V was clipped by 4 bases and J by 2 bases, with 4 bases between them. CDR3 length: 12 residues. Germline V gene sequence: CDR1 LGHDT, CDR2 YNNKEL (reference sequence). The CDR3 is CASSPHTDTQYF. CDR3 coding DNA: TGTGCCAGCAGCCCCCACACAGATACGCAGTATTTT.

This chain uses TRBV3-1 (or the pseudogene TRBV3-2) with TRBJ1-1, with unresolved D. Deletions cut 8 bases from V and 2 bases from J, with 9 bases between. Per germline, CDR1 LGHDT and CDR2 YNNKEL (reference sequence). The CDR3 consists of 12 residues. For the CDR3, the DNA is TGTGCCAGCGAGGGATTAAACACTGAAGCTTTCTTT. It encodes CASEGLNTEAFF.

The V call is TRBV7-8, the J call TRBJ2-1; 15 bases match TRBD2. The V and J ends lost 3 bases and 6 bases, in that order; junction bases with no gene match: 6. There are 17 residues in the CDR3. Germline CDR1 SGHVS, CDR2 FQNEAQ. CDR3 in amino acids: CASSLTGTSGRFNEQFF. The CDR3 DNA reads TGTGCCAGCAGCTTGACCGGGACTAGCGGGAGGTTCAATGAGCAGTTCTTC.

The chain links TRBV2 to TRBJ2-3; tentative D call: TRBD1 (6 bases). CDR1 SNHLY and CDR2 FYNNEI come from the germline V gene. This CDR3 region has 14 residues. Trimming removed 8 bases from V and 3 bases from J, with 15 bases in between. The DNA for the CDR3 is TGTGCCAGCCTACAGGGAATCGATACAGATACGCAGTATTTT. Protein: CASLQGIDTDTQYF.

The chain has TRBV27 and TRBJ2-1, with D perhaps TRBD2 (6 bases). The V and J ends lost 2 bases and 5 bases respectively, with 13 bases between them. The CDR3 is 15 residues long. Per the germline V gene, CDR1 is MNHEY and CDR2 is SMNVEV (reference sequence). CDR3: CASSLAVAANNEQFF. CDR3 DNA sequence: TGTGCCAGCAGTTTAGCGGTAGCGGCTAACAATGAGCAGTTCTTC.

This clone was detected once. V gene TRBV7-2 combines with J gene TRBJ2-1; TRBD2 might be the D (6 bases). V lost 5 bases to trimming and J lost 8 bases, with 22 bases between them. The germline CDR1 and CDR2 sequences are SGHTA and FQGNSA. This CDR3 has 16 residues. The CDR3 DNA follows: TGTGCCAGCAGCCCCCGGCGGGGAGGTACAAACGATGAGCAGTTCTTC. It codes for CASSPRRGGTNDEQFF.

V usage is TRBV6-2 or TRBV6-3 and J usage is TRBJ2-7; 10 positions agree with TRBD1. The germline V gene has CDR1 MNHEY and CDR2 SVGEGT. There are 13 residues in the CDR3. Unmatched junction bases numbered 4, after V lost 5 bases and J lost 6 bases. As DNA, the CDR3 is TGTGCCAGCAGTACCGGGACAGGGGTCGAGCAGTACTTC. Its translation: CASSTGTGVEQYF.

The V call is TRBV2, the J call TRBJ1-1; 7 bases agree with TRBD1. Germline V gene sequence: CDR1 SNHLY, CDR2 FYNNEI. The CDR3 is made up of 14 amino acids. Unmatched junction bases numbered 3, after V lost 4 bases and J lost 1 base. CDR3 bases: TGTGCCAGCAGTGCAGGGACAGCGAACACTGAAGCTTTCTTT. The encoded protein is CASSAGTANTEAFF.

This clone has just one count. The chain employs TRBV24-1 and TRBJ1-2; perhaps TRBD1 as D (6 bases). Germline CDR1 is KGHDR and CDR2 is SFDVKD. Trimming removed 3 bases at V and 4 bases at J, with 11 bases between. The CDR3 spans 14 residues. The CDR3 DNA is TGTGCCACCAGTGATCCCCGGGACACCTATGGCTACACCTTC. This gives the protein CATSDPRDTYGYTF.

The rearrangement joins TRBV28 to TRBJ2-2, with D possibly being TRBD1 (6 bases). Germline V lookup: CDR1 MDHEN, CDR2 SYDVKM. The CDR3 contains 14 residues. The V gene lost 6 bases and the J gene lost 5 bases, with 13 bases spanning the gap. Written as DNA, the CDR3 is TGTGCCAGCAGCACGGGACATTATACCGGGGAGCTGTTTTTT. Translation gives CASSTGHYTGELFF.

V is TRBV5-1 and J is TRBJ1-1; 7 nucleotides match TRBD1. Unmatched junction bases numbered 9, after V lost 4 bases and J lost 3 bases. The CDR3 totals 15 residues. Per the germline V gene, CDR1 is SGHRS and CDR2 is YFSETQ. The CDR3 DNA is TGCGCCAGCAGCGTGGACAGGCCCCAATACACTGAAGCTTTCTTT. It translates to CASSVDRPQYTEAFF. Looking up the rest from reference TRBV5-1 and TRBJ1-1 gives the full variable domain: KAGVTQTPRYLIKTRGQQVTLSCSPISGHRSVSWYQQTPGQGLQFLFEYFSETQRNKGNFPGRFSGRQFSNSRSEMNVSTLELGDSALYLCASSVDRPQYTEAFFGQGTRLTVV.

The V call is TRBV27, the J call TRBJ2-7, with D perhaps TRBD2 (7 bases). The germline V gene has CDR1 MNHEY and CDR2 SMNVEV (reference sequence). The CDR3 has 16 amino acids. Trimming stripped 2 bases from V and 7 bases from J, with 21 bases between. In nucleotides, the CDR3 is TGTGCCAGCAGTTTAATTTCGGGTCGGGGGGCGCAGGAGCAGTACTTC. Its translation is CASSLISGRGAQEQYF.

The CDR3 DNA reads TGTGCCAGCAGCGCCAGCGGGAGTTACTACAATGAGCAGTTCTTC. It is translated as CASSASGSYYNEQFF. The chain couples TRBV7-9 to TRBJ2-1, with 8 bases lining up with TRBD2. Losses at the gene ends were 5 bases for V and 3 bases for J; bases not matched to a gene: 6. The CDR3 consists of 15 residues. Germline assignment: CDR1 SEHNR and CDR2 FQNEAQ (reference sequence).

This clone appeared a few times. The chain uses TRBV5-1 and TRBJ1-6, with 10 bases that match TRBD1. The CDR3 spans 18 residues. V was pared by 0 bases and J by 7 bases, with 10 bases of the junction left unmatched. CDR1 is SGHRS, CDR2 YFSETQ, per germline. This CDR3 is CASSLGAGTGVKNSPLHF. The CDR3 region has the DNA TGCGCCAGCAGCTTGGGAGCCGGGACAGGGGTTAAGAATTCACCCCTCCACTTT.

This clone was counted only a few times. The J gene is TRBJ2-2, the V gene TRBV7-2, with a weak D call TRBD1 (6 bases). There are 15 residues in the CDR3. Deletions cut 5 bases from V and 8 bases from J, with 18 bases between. Germline V gene data show CDR1 as SGHTA and CDR2 as FQGNSA. The CDR3 loop is CASSRFLARGGELFF. CDR3 coding DNA: TGTGCCAGCAGCCGCTTCTTGGCCAGGGGAGGGGAGCTGTTTTTT.

This rearrangement joins TRBV19 to TRBJ1-5; D is ambiguous. The CDR3 length is 14 residues. The germline gives CDR1 LNHDA, CDR2 SQIVND (reference sequence). V shed 7 bases and J shed 3 bases, with 13 bases lying between them. In DNA, the CDR3 is TGTGCCAGTACCGGCGGGCTCTTCAATCAGCCCCAGCATTTT. Translation gives CASTGGLFNQPQHF. The full variable domain, with the rest looked up from reference TRBV19 and TRBJ1-5, is DGGITQSPKYLFRKEGQNVTLSCEQNLNHDAMYWYRQDPGQGLRLIYYSQIVNDFQKGDIAEGYSVSREKKESFPLTVTSAQKNPTAFYLCASTGGLFNQPQHFGDGTRLSIL.

V is TRBV25-1 and J is TRBJ1-2, with a possible D match to TRBD1 (5 bases). The CDR3 loop spans 11 amino acids. CDR1 is MGHDK, CDR2 SYGVNS, per germline. Trimming stripped 8 bases from V and 4 bases from J, with 8 bases between. CDR3 nucleotides: TGTGCCAGCGGGACTGGCTATGGCTACACCTTC. Translation: CASGTGYGYTF.